These 5 T cell receptor beta chains were sequenced from one sample in a study. TCRdb re-called the RT-PCR reads through MiXCR, storing one row per CDR3 protein. The sample records about 680,000 distinct CDR3 sequences, over 12% being singletons. Sequenced input: memory CD4+ T cells from blood. These receptors were collected from a female donor in good health, serving as a healthy control.

A few counts support this clonotype. V usage is TRBV6-6 and J usage is TRBJ1-5; D remains unclear. CDR3 size: 13 residues. Trimming took off 3 bases at V and 5 bases at J, with 8 bases between the two ends. Germline V gene lookup returns CDR1 MNHNY and CDR2 SVGAGI (reference sequence). CDR3 sequence reads: CASSYATHQPQHF. CDR3 nucleotide sequence: TGTGCCAGCAGTTATGCCACCCATCAGCCCCAGCATTTT.

This clonotype appeared a few times. This rearrangement joins TRBV18 to TRBJ1-1, with D possibly TRBD1 on 6 matching bases. CDR1 is KGHSH and CDR2 is LQKENI in the germline V gene. The CDR3 is 15 amino acids. The V gene lost 2 bases and the J gene lost 5 bases, with 15 bases spanning the gap. The DNA of the CDR3 is TGTGCCAGCTCACCATCGATTCAGGGGAATACTGAAGCTTTCTTT. Residues: CASSPSIQGNTEAFF.

This clonotype was seen ten or more times. The rearrangement links TRBV3-1 to TRBJ2-1; D remains ambiguous. This CDR3 is built from 16 residues. Germline CDR1 and CDR2: LGHDT and YNNKEL (reference sequence). V was pared by 2 bases and J by 0 bases, with 11 bases between. CDR3 coding DNA: TGTGCCAGCAGCCAACAACCCCTCAGCTCCTACAATGAGCAGTTCTTC. Translated: CASSQQPLSSYNEQFF.

This clonotype was detected ten times or more. The rearrangement uses TRBV27 and TRBJ2-2, with 8 bases identical to TRBD1. CDR1 is MNHEY and CDR2 is SMNVEV in the germline V gene (reference sequence). Trimming took 6 bases from V and 3 from J; bases not matched to a gene: 6. This CDR3 is built from 15 residues. CDR3 region: CASSPRGQDTGELFF. Written as DNA, the CDR3 is TGTGCCAGCAGCCCGAGGGGACAGGACACCGGGGAGCTGTTTTTT.

The rearrangement uses TRBV29-1 and TRBJ2-1; 9 nucleotides line up with TRBD2. With V trimmed by 7 bases and J by 3 bases, 10 bases remained unmatched. Germline V gene sequence: CDR1 SQVTM, CDR2 ANQGSEA. The CDR3 length is 15 residues. The CDR3 DNA follows: TGCAGCGCAATTTTAGCGGGAGACTTCTACAATGAGCAGTTCTTC. This codes for CSAILAGDFYNEQFF.